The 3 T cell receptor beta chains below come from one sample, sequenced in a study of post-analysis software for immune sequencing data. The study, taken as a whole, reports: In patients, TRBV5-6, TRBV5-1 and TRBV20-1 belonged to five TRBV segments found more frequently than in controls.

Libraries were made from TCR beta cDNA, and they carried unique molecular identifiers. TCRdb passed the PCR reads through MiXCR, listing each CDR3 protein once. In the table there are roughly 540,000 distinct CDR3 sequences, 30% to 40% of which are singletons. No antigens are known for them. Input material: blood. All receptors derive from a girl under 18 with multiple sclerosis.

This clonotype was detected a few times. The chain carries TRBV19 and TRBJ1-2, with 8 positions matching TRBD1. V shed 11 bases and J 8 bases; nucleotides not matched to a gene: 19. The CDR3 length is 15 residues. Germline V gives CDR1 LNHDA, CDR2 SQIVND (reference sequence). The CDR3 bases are TGTGCCGGTCGATATGGACAGGGAACGGCTGAGGGCTACACCTTC. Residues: CAGRYGQGTAEGYTF.

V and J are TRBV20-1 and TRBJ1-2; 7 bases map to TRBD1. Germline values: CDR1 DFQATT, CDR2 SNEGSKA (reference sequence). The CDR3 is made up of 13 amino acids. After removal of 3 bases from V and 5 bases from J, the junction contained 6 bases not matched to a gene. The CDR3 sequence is CSARTGQVYGYTF. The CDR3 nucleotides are TGCAGTGCTAGGACAGGGCAGGTATATGGCTACACCTTC.

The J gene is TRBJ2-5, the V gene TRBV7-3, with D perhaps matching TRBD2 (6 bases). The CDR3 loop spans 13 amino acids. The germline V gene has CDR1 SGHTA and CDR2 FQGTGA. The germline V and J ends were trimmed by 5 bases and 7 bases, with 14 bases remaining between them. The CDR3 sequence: CASSPQGLGTQYF. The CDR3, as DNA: TGTGCCAGCAGCCCCCAGGGACTGGGGACCCAGTACTTC. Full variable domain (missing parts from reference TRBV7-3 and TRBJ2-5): GAGVSQTPSNKVTEKGKYVELRCDPISGHTALYWYRQSLGQGPEFLIYFQGTGAADDSGLPNDRFFAVRPEGSVSTLKIQRTERGDSAVYLCASSPQGLGTQYFGPGTRLLVL.